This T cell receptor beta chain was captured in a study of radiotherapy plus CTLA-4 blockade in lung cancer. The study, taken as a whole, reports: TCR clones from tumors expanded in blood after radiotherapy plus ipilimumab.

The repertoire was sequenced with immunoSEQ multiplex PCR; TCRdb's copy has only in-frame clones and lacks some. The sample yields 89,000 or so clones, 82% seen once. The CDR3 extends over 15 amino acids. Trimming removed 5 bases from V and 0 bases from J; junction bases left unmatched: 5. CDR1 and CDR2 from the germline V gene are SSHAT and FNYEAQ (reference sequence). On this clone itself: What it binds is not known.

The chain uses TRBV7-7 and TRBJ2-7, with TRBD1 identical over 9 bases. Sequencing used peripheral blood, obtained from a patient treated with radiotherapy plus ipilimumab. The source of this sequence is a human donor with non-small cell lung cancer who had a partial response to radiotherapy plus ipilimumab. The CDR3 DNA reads TGTGCCAGCAGCGCGGGACAGGGAAACTCCTACGAGCAGTACTTC. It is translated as CASSAGQGNSYEQYF.